Below, 21 T cell receptor beta chains from the same sample are listed, as sequenced in a study of control samples from healthy donors and cancer patients. Data came from immunoSEQ multiplex PCR; TCRdb stores just in-frame clones and leaves some out. The profile shows roughly 450,000 clones, 90% of them singletons. Sequenced material: PBMCs. All receptors come from a man between 35 and 55 years old with head and neck cancer.

This chain connects TRBV9 to TRBJ2-7; possible D gene TRBD1, 6 bases. Per germline, CDR1 SGDLS and CDR2 YYNGEE. V gave up 2 bases and J gave up 1 base, with 7 bases separating them. This CDR3 comprises 13 residues. Here the CDR3 DNA reads TGTGCCAGCAGCGTGAGGGGGTCCTACGAGCAGTACTTC. It codes for CASSVRGSYEQYF.

DNA for the CDR3: TGTGCCAGCAGCTTATCCCAGGGAACCGCCGTCTATGGCTACACCTTC. Translation gives CASSLSQGTAVYGYTF. The J gene is TRBJ1-2, the V gene TRBV7-9; perhaps TRBD1 as D (5 bases). CDR3 length: 16 amino acids. The germline V gene has CDR1 SEHNR and CDR2 FQNEAQ (reference sequence). Trimming shortened V by 2 bases and J by 4 bases, and 17 bases separated the two germline ends.

The chain couples TRBV5-6 to TRBJ2-1, with TRBD2 as a possible D gene (5 bases). The V end lost 0 bases, the J end lost 4 bases, and 8 bases lay between the germline ends. CDR1 is SGHDT and CDR2 is YYEEEE in the germline V gene. This CDR3 is built from 14 residues. CDR3 loop: CASSLGTFYNEQFF. As DNA, the CDR3 is TGTGCCAGCAGCTTGGGGACTTTTTACAATGAGCAGTTCTTC.

J is TRBJ1-5 and V is TRBV2, with TRBD1 matching over 7 bases. J was trimmed by 4 bases and V by 6 bases; bases with no gene match: 9. Germline values: CDR1 SNHLY, CDR2 FYNNEI. This CDR3 spans 15 amino acids. CDR3 bases: TGTGCCAGCAGGTCCGACAGGGTTGTAAATCAGCCCCAGCATTTT. As protein: CASRSDRVVNQPQHF.

The chain carries TRBV9 and TRBJ2-1; no clear D. The CDR3 has 14 amino acids. Trimming removed 2 bases at V and 2 bases at J, with 8 bases between. Germline CDR1 and CDR2: SGDLS and YYNGEE. The CDR3 spells CASSVGQTYNEQFF. CDR3 DNA: TGTGCCAGCAGCGTCGGGCAGACCTACAATGAGCAGTTCTTC.

The chain links TRBV6-1 to TRBJ2-7, with 7 bases identical to TRBD1. The V segment lost 1 base and the J segment 3 bases; nucleotides outside the gene matches: 18. Germline CDR1 is MNHNS and CDR2 is SASEGT. The CDR3 loop spans 19 amino acids. CDR3 bases: TGTGCCAGCAGTGAAGTGGGGCAGGAGGCGCTTCGGGACAGCTACGAGCAGTACTTC. Its protein product is CASSEVGQEALRDSYEQYF.

The chain uses TRBV11-1 and TRBJ1-3; possibly TRBD1 for D (5 bases). Germline assignment: CDR1 SGHAT and CDR2 FQDESV (reference sequence). The ends were cut back, 6 bases at V and 1 base at J, with 10 bases in the middle. The CDR3 loop spans 14 amino acids. CDR3 DNA: TGTGCCAGCAGGAGGGGAGAATCTGGAAACACCATATATTTT. The encoded protein is CASRRGESGNTIYF.

This clone came up once. J is TRBJ1-6 and V is TRBV30; TRBD1 agrees at 10 bases. The ends lost 0 bases at V and 8 bases at J; junction bases unmatched: 4. Per germline, CDR1 GTSNPN and CDR2 SVGIG (reference sequence). The CDR3 runs 15 residues. The CDR3 coding sequence is TGTGCCTGGAGTGTAAGGACAGGGGGGGATTCACCCCTCCACTTT. Translating gives CAWSVRTGGDSPLHF.

This clone is a singleton in its sample. This chain connects TRBV18 to TRBJ1-1, with 9 positions matching TRBD1. CDR3 length equals 15 residues. CDR1 KGHSH and CDR2 LQKENI come from the germline V gene. Germline trimming cut 2 bases from V and 3 bases from J; bases unmatched to any gene: 4. The DNA for the CDR3 is TGTGCCAGCTCACCATGGGACAGGGATGACACTGAAGCTTTCTTT. Translated, it gives CASSPWDRDDTEAFF.

This clone has more than one count but fewer than ten. The rearrangement links TRBV28 to TRBJ1-1; 7 nucleotides align to TRBD1. The germline V gene has CDR1 MDHEN and CDR2 SYDVKM. The V segment lost 11 bases and the J segment 5 bases; nucleotides outside the gene matches: 5. CDR3 length: 11 amino acids. The CDR3 spells CAVRGLTEAFF. Written as DNA, the CDR3 is TGTGCCGTCAGGGGGTTGACTGAAGCTTTCTTT.

This chain connects TRBV30 to TRBJ2-7; D is unclear. Trimming removed 2 bases from V and 9 bases from J, with 11 bases in between. The V gene's germline CDR1 is GTSNPN and CDR2 SVGIG (reference sequence). This CDR3 comprises 11 residues. CDR3 DNA sequence: TGTGCCTGGAGTCCCGATTCGGGGCAGTACTTC. This sequence encodes CAWSPDSGQYF.

The chain combines TRBV28 with TRBJ1-5; D is unclear. The CDR3 extends over 15 amino acids. From germline, CDR1 is MDHEN and CDR2 SYDVKM. V was shortened by 5 bases and J by 0 bases, with 11 bases between the two germline ends. CDR3 loop: CASSAPLNSNQPQHF. The DNA of the CDR3 is TGTGCCAGCAGTGCCCCATTGAATAGCAATCAGCCCCAGCATTTT. The full variable domain, with the rest looked up from reference TRBV28 and TRBJ1-5, is DVKVTQSSRYLVKRTGEKVFLECVQDMDHENMFWYRQDPGLGLRLIYFSYDVKMKEKGDIPEGYSVSREKKERFSLILESASTNQTSMYLCASSAPLNSNQPQHFGDGTRLSIL.

This clone appeared a single time. V gene TRBV2 combines with J gene TRBJ1-2; D possibly corresponds to TRBD1 (6 bases). Germline loops: CDR1 SNHLY, CDR2 FYNNEI. This CDR3 contains 18 residues. The V end was cut by 2 bases, the J end by 4 bases, with 23 bases between. The CDR3 reads CASSEWDTPGVSGYGYTF. The CDR3 DNA reads TGTGCCAGCAGTGAATGGGACACCCCTGGAGTGAGTGGCTATGGCTACACCTTC.

V usage is TRBV27 and J usage is TRBJ2-1; D possibly corresponds to TRBD1 (6 bases). V was clipped by 4 bases and J by 5 bases, with 9 bases between them. Germline-derived CDR1 and CDR2 are MNHEY and SMNVEV (reference sequence). The CDR3 is 13 amino acids. CDR3 coding DNA: TGTGCCAGCAGTTGGACAGTCAACAATGAGCAGTTCTTC. It yields the protein CASSWTVNNEQFF.

This clone was recorded only once. This chain links TRBV6-2 or TRBV6-3 with TRBJ1-1; D is unclear. The CDR3 totals 17 residues. From germline, CDR1 is MNHEY and CDR2 SVGEGT. V lost 4 bases and J lost 0, with 18 bases in between. CDR3 amino acids: CASSFAEQLTLNTEAFF. CDR3 nucleotides: TGTGCCAGCAGTTTTGCGGAACAACTTACCCTGAACACTGAAGCTTTCTTT.

The V and J genes are TRBV6-1 and TRBJ1-6, with a possible D match to TRBD1 (6 bases). The V gene's germline CDR1 is MNHNS and CDR2 SASEGT. This CDR3 spans 15 amino acids. V shed 3 bases and J shed 5 bases, with 11 bases lying between them. The CDR3 coding sequence is TGTGCCAGCAGTGAGCTGGACAGAGATAATTCACCCCTCCACTTT. The encoded protein is CASSELDRDNSPLHF.

This chain links TRBV30 with TRBJ2-7, with a weak D call TRBD1 (6 bases). The germline gives CDR1 GTSNPN, CDR2 SVGIG (reference sequence). Trimming removed 4 bases from V and 2 bases from J, with 15 bases in between. This CDR3 has 14 residues. This CDR3 is CAWNLDRGTYEQYF. CDR3 sequence (DNA): TGTGCCTGGAACCTGGACAGAGGTACCTACGAGCAGTACTTC.

The rearrangement joins TRBV24-1 to TRBJ2-3; D could derive from TRBD1 or TRBD2 (5 bases each). Germline V gives CDR1 KGHDR, CDR2 SFDVKD. Trimming removed 3 bases at V and 2 bases at J, with 23 bases between. The CDR3 sequence is 19 residues long. DNA for the CDR3: TGTGCCACCAGTGATAGTAGGGGACGCTCGGCTTTTATCACAGATACGCAGTATTTT. Translation: CATSDSRGRSAFITDTQYF.

The chain links TRBV30 to TRBJ1-5; tentatively, D is TRBD1 (6 bases). Trimming removed 2 bases at V and 4 bases at J, with 9 bases between. The CDR3 sequence is 13 residues long. Per germline, CDR1 GTSNPN and CDR2 SVGIG (reference sequence). The CDR3 DNA reads TGTGCCTGGAGTTCAGGGGCTAATCAGCCCCAGCATTTT. Its translation is CAWSSGANQPQHF. The whole variable domain, remainder taken from reference TRBV30 and TRBJ1-5, is SQTIHQWPATLVQPVGSPLSLECTVEGTSNPNLYWYRQAAGRGLQLLFYSVGIGQISSEVPQNLSASRPQDRQFILSSKKLLLSDSGFYLCAWSSGANQPQHFGDGTRLSIL.

This clone has more than one count but fewer than ten. J is TRBJ2-7 and V is TRBV6-2 or TRBV6-3; possibly TRBD2 for D (5 bases). The CDR3 consists of 12 residues. Trimming took off 6 bases at V and 5 bases at J, with 11 bases between the two ends. Per the germline V gene, CDR1 is MNHEY and CDR2 is SVGEGT. CDR3 nucleotide sequence: TGTGCCAGCAGGCCTTCTAGCCACGAGCAGTACTTC. Amino acids: CASRPSSHEQYF.

The chain is built from TRBV9 and TRBJ1-2, with TRBD1 as a possible D gene (5 bases). The germline CDR1 and CDR2 sequences are SGDLS and YYNGEE. The CDR3 spans 15 residues. V was trimmed by 4 bases and J by 4 bases, leaving 17 bases between them. CDR3 region: CASSLDSGTFYGYTF. The CDR3 nucleotides read TGTGCCAGCAGCCTAGACTCTGGGACCTTCTATGGCTACACCTTC.